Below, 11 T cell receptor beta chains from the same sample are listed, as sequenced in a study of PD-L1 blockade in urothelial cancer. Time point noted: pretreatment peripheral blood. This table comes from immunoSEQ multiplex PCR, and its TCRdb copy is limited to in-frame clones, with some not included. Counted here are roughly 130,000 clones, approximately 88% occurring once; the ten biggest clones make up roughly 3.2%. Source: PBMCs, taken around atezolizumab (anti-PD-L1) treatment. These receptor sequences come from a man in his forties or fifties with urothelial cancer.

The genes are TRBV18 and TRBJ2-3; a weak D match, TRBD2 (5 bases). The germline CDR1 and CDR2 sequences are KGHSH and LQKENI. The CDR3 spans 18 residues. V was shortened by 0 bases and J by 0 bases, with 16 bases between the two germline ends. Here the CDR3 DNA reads TGTGCCAGCTCACCACCTTTGTTTAAGCGGTCTAGCACAGATACGCAGTATTTT. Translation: CASSPPLFKRSSTDTQYF. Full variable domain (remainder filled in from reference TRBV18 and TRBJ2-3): NAGVMQNPRHLVRRRGQEARLRCSPMKGHSHVYWYRQLPEEGLKFMVYLQKENIIDESGMPKERFSAEFPKEGPSILRIQQVVRGDSAAYFCASSPPLFKRSSTDTQYFGPGTRLTVL.

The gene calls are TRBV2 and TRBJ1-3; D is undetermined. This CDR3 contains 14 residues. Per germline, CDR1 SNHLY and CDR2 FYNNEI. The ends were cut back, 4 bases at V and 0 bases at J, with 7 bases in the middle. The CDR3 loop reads CASSVGVSGNTIYF. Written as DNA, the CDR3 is TGTGCCAGCAGTGTCGGGGTCTCTGGAAACACCATATATTTT.

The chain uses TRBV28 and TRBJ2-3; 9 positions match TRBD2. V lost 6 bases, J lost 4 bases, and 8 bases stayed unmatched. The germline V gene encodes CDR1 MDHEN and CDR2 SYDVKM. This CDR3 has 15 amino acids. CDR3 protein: CASREIAGAADTQYF. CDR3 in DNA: TGTGCCAGCAGGGAAATAGCGGGAGCTGCAGATACGCAGTATTTT. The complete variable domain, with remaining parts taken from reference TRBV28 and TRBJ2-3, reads DVKVTQSSRYLVKRTGEKVFLECVQDMDHENMFWYRQDPGLGLRLIYFSYDVKMKEKGDIPEGYSVSREKKERFSLILESASTNQTSMYLCASREIAGAADTQYFGPGTRLTVL.

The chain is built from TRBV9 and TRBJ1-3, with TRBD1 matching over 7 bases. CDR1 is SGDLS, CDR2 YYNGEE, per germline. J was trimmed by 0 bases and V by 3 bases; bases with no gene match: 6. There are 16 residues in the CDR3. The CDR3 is CASSARQGGSGNTIYF. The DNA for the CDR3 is TGTGCCAGCAGCGCGCGCCAGGGGGGCTCTGGAAACACCATATATTTT.

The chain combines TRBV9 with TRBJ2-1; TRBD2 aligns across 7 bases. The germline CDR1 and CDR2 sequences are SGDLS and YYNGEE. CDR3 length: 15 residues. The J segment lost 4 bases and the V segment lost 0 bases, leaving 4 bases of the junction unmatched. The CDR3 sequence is CASSVGGGGYNEQFF. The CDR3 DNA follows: TGTGCCAGCAGCGTAGGTGGCGGGGGTTACAATGAGCAGTTCTTC.

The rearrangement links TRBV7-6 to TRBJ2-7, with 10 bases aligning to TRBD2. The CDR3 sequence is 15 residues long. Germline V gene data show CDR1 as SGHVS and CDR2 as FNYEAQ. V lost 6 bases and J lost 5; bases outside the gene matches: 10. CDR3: CASRQGAGGGDEQYF. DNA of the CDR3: TGTGCCAGCAGACAAGGAGCGGGAGGGGGCGACGAGCAGTACTTC.

The CDR3 here is CASSLDQYRRSTDTQYF. DNA for the CDR3: TGTGCCAGCAGCTTAGATCAGTACCGCAGGAGCACAGATACGCAGTATTTT. V gene TRBV7-9 combines with J gene TRBJ2-3; D ambiguous. V lost 1 base to trimming and J lost 0 bases, with 14 bases between them. Germline loops: CDR1 SEHNR, CDR2 FQNEAQ (reference sequence). The CDR3 runs 17 residues.

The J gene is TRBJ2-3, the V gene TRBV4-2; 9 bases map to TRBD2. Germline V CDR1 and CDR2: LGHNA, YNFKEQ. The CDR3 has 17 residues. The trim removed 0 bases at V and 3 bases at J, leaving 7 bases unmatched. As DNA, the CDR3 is TGTGCCAGCAGCCAAGATAACTTAGCGGGGGAAACAGATACGCAGTATTTT. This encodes CASSQDNLAGETDTQYF.

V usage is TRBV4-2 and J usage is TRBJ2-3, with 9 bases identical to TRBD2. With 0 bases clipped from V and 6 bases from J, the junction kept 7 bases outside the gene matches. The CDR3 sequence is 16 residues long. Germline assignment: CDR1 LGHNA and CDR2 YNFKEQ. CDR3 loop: CASSQDDAGGRDTQYF. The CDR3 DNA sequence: TGTGCCAGCAGCCAAGATGATGCGGGAGGGAGGGATACGCAGTATTTT.

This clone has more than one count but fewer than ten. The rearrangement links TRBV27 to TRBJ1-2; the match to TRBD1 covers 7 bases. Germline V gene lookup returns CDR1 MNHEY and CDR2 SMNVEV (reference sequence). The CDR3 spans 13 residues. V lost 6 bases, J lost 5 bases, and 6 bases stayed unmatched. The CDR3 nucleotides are TGTGCCAGCAGGAGAGACAGGGATTATGGCTACACCTTC. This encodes CASRRDRDYGYTF.

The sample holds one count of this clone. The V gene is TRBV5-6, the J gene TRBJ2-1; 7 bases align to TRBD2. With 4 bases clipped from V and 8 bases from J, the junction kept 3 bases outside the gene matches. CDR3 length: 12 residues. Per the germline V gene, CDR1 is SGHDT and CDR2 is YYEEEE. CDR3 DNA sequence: TGTGCCAGCAGCCCGGGGGGTCATGAGCAGTTCTTC. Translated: CASSPGGHEQFF.